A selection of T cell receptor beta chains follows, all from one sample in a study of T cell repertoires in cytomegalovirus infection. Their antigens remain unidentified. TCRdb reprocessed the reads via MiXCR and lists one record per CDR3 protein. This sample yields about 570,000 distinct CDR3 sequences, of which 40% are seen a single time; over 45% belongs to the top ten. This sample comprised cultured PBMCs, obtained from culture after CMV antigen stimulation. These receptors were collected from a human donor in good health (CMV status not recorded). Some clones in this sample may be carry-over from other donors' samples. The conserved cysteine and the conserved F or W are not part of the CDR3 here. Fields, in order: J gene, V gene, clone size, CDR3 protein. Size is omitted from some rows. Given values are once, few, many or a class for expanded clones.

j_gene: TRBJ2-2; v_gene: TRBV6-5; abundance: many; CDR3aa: ASSIRRGGAGELF
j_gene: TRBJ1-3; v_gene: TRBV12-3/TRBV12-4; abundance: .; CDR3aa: ANKSNLSGNTIY
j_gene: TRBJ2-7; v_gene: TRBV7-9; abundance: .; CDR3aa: ASSSRSGGALYEQY
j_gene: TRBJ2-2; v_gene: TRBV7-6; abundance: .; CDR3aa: ASSPHPSGELF
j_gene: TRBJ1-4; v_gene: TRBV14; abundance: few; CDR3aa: ASSRSVGTGEKLF
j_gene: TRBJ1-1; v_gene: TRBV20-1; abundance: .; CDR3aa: SARIGSYTEAF
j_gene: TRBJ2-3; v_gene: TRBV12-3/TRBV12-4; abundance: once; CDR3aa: ASSRPGGSTDTQY
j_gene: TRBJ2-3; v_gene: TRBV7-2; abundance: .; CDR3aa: ASSSGEGHTDTQY
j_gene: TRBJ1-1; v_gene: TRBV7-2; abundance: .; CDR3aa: ASSLMDKTEAF
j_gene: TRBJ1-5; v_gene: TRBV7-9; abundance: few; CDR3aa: ASSWTGEAQH
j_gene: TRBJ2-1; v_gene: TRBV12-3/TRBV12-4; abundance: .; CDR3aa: ASTRDPRNPVGVGEQF
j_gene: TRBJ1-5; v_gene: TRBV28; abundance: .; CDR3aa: ASSLNQGSQPQH
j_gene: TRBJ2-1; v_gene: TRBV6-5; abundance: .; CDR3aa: ASSYSGSYNEQF
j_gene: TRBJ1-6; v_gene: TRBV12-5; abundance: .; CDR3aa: ASGLGLPLH
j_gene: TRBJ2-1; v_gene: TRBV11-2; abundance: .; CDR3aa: ASSSRDSFSDEQF
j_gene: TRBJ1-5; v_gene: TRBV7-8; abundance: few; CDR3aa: ASSAREQINQPQH
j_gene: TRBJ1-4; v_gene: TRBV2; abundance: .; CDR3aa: ASRRAKKEKLF
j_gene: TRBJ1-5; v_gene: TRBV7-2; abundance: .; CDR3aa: ASSFDKSQPQH
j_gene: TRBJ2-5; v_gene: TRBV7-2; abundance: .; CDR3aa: ASSLNQHETQY
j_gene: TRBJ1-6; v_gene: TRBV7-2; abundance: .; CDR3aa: ASSSTGGPSPLH
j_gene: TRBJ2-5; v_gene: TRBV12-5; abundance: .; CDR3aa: GSSGEVGETQY
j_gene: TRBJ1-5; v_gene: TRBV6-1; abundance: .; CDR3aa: ASSTDRLYQPQH
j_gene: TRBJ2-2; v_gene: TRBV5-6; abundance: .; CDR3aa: ASSLGGGDTGELF
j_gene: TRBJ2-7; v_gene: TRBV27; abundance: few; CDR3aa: ASDIPGETPYEQY
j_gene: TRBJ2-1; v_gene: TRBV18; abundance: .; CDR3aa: ASSPPRLAGGGEQF
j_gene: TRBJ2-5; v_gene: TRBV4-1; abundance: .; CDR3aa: ASSQFGLPQETQY
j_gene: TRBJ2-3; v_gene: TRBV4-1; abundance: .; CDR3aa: ASSQDPTRSTDTQY
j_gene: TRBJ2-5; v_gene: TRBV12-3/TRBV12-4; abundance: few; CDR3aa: ASSYYDSSHIETQY
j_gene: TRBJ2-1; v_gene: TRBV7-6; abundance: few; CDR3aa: ASSLALGEQF
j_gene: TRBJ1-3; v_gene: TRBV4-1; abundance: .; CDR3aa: ASSHSIPGQGGSSGNTIY
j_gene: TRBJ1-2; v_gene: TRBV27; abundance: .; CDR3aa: ASSTRAMDYGYT
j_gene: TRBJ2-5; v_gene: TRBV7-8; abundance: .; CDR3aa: ASSFGRTGGRETQY
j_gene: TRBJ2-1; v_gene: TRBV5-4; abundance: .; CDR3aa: ASSPWVGVAQF
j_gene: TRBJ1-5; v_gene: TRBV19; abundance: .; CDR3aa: ASRPDSNQPQH
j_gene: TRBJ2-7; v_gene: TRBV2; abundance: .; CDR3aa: ATRGLSNEQY
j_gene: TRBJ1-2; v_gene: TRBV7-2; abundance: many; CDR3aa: ASSRTGRDYGYT
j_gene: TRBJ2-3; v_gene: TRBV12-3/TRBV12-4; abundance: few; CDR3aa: ASRRLWDTQY
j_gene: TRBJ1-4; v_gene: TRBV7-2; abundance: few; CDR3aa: ASSFPPGEKLF
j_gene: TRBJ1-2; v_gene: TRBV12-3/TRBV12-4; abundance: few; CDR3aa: ASTLGRNGYT
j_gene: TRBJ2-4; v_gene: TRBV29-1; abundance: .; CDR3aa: SVLILGQAKNIQY
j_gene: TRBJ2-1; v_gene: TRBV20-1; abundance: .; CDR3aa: SAKAPGLASEQF
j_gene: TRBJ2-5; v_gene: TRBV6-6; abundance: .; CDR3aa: ASSYGTGAGETQY
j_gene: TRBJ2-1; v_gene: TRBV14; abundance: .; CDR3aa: ASSPFISHYNEQF
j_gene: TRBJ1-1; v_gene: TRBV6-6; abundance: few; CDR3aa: ASSYSSVQGGTEAF
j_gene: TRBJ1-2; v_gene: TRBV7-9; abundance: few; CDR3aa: ASSLGGDRSYT
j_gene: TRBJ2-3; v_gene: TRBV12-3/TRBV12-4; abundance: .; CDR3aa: ASSTAFPGGTDTQY
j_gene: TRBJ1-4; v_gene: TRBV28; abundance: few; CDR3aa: ASKPRGAGSERLF
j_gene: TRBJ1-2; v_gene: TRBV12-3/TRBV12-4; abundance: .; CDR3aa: ASRVSGGADGYT
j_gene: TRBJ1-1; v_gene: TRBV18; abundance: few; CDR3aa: ASSSGSGTPEAF